These T cell receptor beta chains were read from a single sample in a study of blood T cell repertoires in COVID-19. TCRdb's copy holds only in-frame clones and misses some; the assay was immunoSEQ multiplex PCR. The sample consists of some 200,000 clones, approximately 82% of them appearing once. The sample taken for sequencing was peripheral blood. These receptors came from a human donor in a cohort sampled during active COVID-19. Each CDR3 is given without its conserved first and last residue.

v_call | cdr3_aa
TRBV6-5 | ASKGTSDSYEQY
TRBV14 | ASSPLGGIENIQY
TRBV27 | ASSFRQGSDEQY
TRBV4-1 | ASSQYAGVRGSPGRYQPQH
TRBV28 | ASSDYTGGRMNTEAF
TRBV4-1 | ASSQGGQGLGTQY
TRBV7-9 | ASSSHRVPLEDNSPLH
TRBV5-1 | ASSATGNTEAF
TRBV15 | ATSRDLGTASYEQY
TRBV3-1/TRBV3-2 | ASSQGQGPITGELF
TRBV30 | AWSGQVNSPLH
TRBV2 | ASSDLSGLSKETQY
TRBV27 | ASSLNRGTYEQY
TRBV12-3/TRBV12-4 | ASSLTHHEQY
TRBV5-1 | ASSLSAIPGNTIY
TRBV6-5 | ASRQTGGFYEKLF
TRBV11-2 | ASSLAPVNEQF
TRBV28 | ASSIITNTGELF
TRBV4-1 | ASSLKGGVGGTHEQY
TRBV11-2 | ASSLVGRSYGYT
TRBV12-5 | ASGLFTGITGELF
TRBV10-1 | ASSEYSGRKKVEQY
TRBV28 | ASIQSGGINYGYT
TRBV7-2 | ASSRFRDMNTEAF
TRBV10-2 | ASSEAHRVANYGYT
TRBV18 | ASSIGQNSNQPQH
TRBV11-3 | ASSLARPETSGVYEQY
TRBV5-1 | ASSTDRAYSYEQY
TRBV28 | ASSLDTSSYEQY
TRBV15 | ATSRELAPGETQY
TRBV19 | ASSLYSSGSYEQY
TRBV5-1 | ASSLNGRGSYEQY
TRBV10-3 | AISKAGNDNEQF
TRBV5-1 | ASSLALAAMGETQY
TRBV9 | ASSVGLGGAGYTEAF
TRBV7-9 | ASSSQGLGQPQH
TRBV7-2 | ASSTANTEAF
TRBV5-1 | ASSLRGDAGELF
TRBV30 | AWGTYNEKLF
TRBV19 | ASSKTNRVRAEAF
TRBV19 | ASRDRDYGYT
TRBV7-9 | ASSTMNRGGGYT
TRBV24-1 | ATSERGELYGYT
TRBV6-6 | ASSTRDSPMNTEAF
TRBV4-1 | ASSQDFRTGEKLF
TRBV30 | AGKPGLAGGGEQF
TRBV5-4 | ASSRGGFNSPLH
TRBV11-2 | ASSGRQGTSYNEQF
TRBV30 | AWETGNALYEQY
TRBV14 | ASSPQGAGYTEAF
TRBV4-1 | ASSQVSQNRGRGGWSTEAF
TRBV2 | ASTRGGARGGAGELF
TRBV28 | ASNAGPRTGELF
TRBV10-1 | ASSRTRQGGGEQF
TRBV2 | ASTPGQGAYEQY
TRBV18 | ASSVQGSETQY
TRBV29-1 | SVESPELTPYEQY
TRBV30 | AWNPRGTDTQY
TRBV29-1 | SSGLAGVGNEQF
TRBV18 | ASSTGGGYT